Sequencing of this T cell receptor (beta chain) was carried out in a study of T cell responses to AZD1222 COVID-19 vaccine. Study-wide results and caveats: Females outnumbered males among donors, who were mostly white British; clonal diversity was possibly underestimated.

TCRdb keeps only in-frame clones here, not all; method: immunoSEQ multiplex PCR. The sample lists 150,000 to 200,000 clones; 85% to 95% were seen once. With respect to this clone: Its antigen is unidentified.

The CDR3 is 16 amino acids. Trimming removed 0 bases from V and 1 base from J, with 11 bases in between. Germline CDR1 reads LGHNA; CDR2 reads YNFKEQ. Sequencing was performed on peripheral blood, taken on day 0 of AZD1222 vaccination. This sequence joins TRBV4-2 and TRBJ2-3; D remains unclear. This TCR was recovered from an adult in good health. CDR3 nucleotides: TGTGCCAGCAGCCAAGACGGCCTCCCACGCACAGATACGCAGTATTTT. It codes for CASSQDGLPRTDTQYF.